These 26 T cell receptor beta chains share one sample of origin, sequenced in a study of tumor and adjacent non-tumor tissue in lung cancer. A modified ARM-PCR protocol with three rounds of nested PCR amplified TCRbeta. Using its own MiXCR run on the multiplex PCR reads, TCRdb lists one record per CDR3 protein. The sample records under 100,000 distinct CDR3 sequences, 61% being singletons. The template was RNA from unsorted bulk tissue. Sequenced sample: lung tumor tissue. The receptors come from a man aged 65 to 79 with non-small cell lung cancer.

Turning to this clonotype: The junction and the germline gene differ at one end; a read error may be behind it. The CDR3 bases are TGTGCCAGTAGCCCAAGAGGACGTATCTCCTACGTGCAGTACTTC. This codes for CASSPRGRISYVQYF. This rearrangement joins TRBV11-1 to TRBJ2-7, with D unresolved. The CDR3 has 15 residues. Germline V gene lookup returns CDR1 SGHAT and CDR2 FQDESV (reference sequence). Variable domain in full (rest from reference TRBV11-1 and TRBJ2-7): EAEVAQSPRYKITEKSQAVAFWCDPISGHATLYWYRQILGQGPELLVQFQDESVVDDSQLPKDRFSAERLKGVDSTLKIQPAELGDSAMYLCASSPRGRISYVQYFGPGTRLTVT.

This clonotype showed up just a few times. This may arise from a read error, as a much more abundant clone is one base away. This chain links TRBV5-6 with TRBJ2-5; D gene uncertain. The germline V and J ends were trimmed by 2 bases and 1 base, with 12 bases remaining between them. CDR1 is SGHDT, CDR2 YYEEEE, per germline. CDR3 length: 15 residues. The CDR3 sequence: CASSFPRVAQETQYF. CDR3 coding DNA: TGTGCCAGCAGCTTTCCCCGAGTGGCCCAAGAGACCCAGTACTTC.

In this sample, this clonotype turned up a few times. One junction end does not reproduce the germline sequence, and a read error may be involved. The V and J genes are TRBV11-2 and TRBJ2-5, with D uncertain. CDR3 size: 13 residues. Germline assignment: CDR1 SGHAT and CDR2 FQNNGV. CDR3 in amino acids: CVSSLFQQETQYF. The CDR3 region has the DNA TGTGTTAGCAGCTTATTTCAACAAGAGACCCAGTATTTC.

This clonotype has more than one count but fewer than ten. This CDR3 fails to terminate in the conserved phenylalanine or tryptophan, so it likely reflects a read error. The chain has TRBV7-8 and TRBJ2-1; 10 bases fit TRBD2. The junction had 4 bases not matched to a gene; V was cut back by 4 bases and J by 7 bases. This CDR3 has 14 amino acids. In germline, CDR1 is SGHVS, CDR2 FQNEAQ. In nucleotides, the CDR3 is TGTGCCAGCAGCTCACTAGCGGGAAGTAATGAGCAGTTCTTA. It is translated as CASSSLAGSNEQFL.

Points on this clonotype: At one of its ends the junction is not consistent with the germline gene, which may arise from a read error. The chain recombines TRBV4-1 with TRBJ2-3; D is uncertain. The CDR3 runs to 17 residues. The germline V gene encodes CDR1 MGHRA and CDR2 YSYEKL. This CDR3 is CASSQSIGTSHTDTQCF. In DNA form, the CDR3 reads TGCGCCAGCAGCCAATCAATAGGAACTTCACACACAGATACGCAGTGTTTT.

Worth noting for this clonotype: It may be a read error: a sequence one base away is much more abundant. The chain links TRBV6-5 to TRBJ2-5; a possible D gene is TRBD2 (6 bases). Germline V gene data show CDR1 as MNHEY and CDR2 as SVGAGI. The CDR3 is 14 residues long. V lost 5 bases to trimming and J lost 5 bases, with 15 bases between them. CDR3 loop: CASSRQRVRETQYF. Written as DNA, the CDR3 is TGTGCCAGCAGTCGCCAGCGGGTGAGGGAGACCCAGTACTTC.

Worth noting for this clonotype: The conserved phenylalanine or tryptophan normally closing the CDR3 is absent here, so this likely arose from a read error. The chain couples TRBV12-3 or TRBV12-4 to TRBJ2-7; D call uncertain. CDR3 size: 15 residues. V gave up 5 bases and J gave up 2 bases, with 16 bases separating them. The CDR3 DNA follows: TGTGCCAGCAGTCCCCTCCCAGGAAGTCCCTACGAGCAGTACTTA. Translating it yields CASSPLPGSPYEQYL.

The J gene is TRBJ2-3, the V gene TRBV11-2, with TRBD2 matching 10 bases. V dropped 3 bases and J dropped 4; count of bases not matched to a gene: 7. Germline V gene lookup returns CDR1 SGHAT and CDR2 FQNNGV. CDR3 size: 16 residues. This chain's CDR3 is CASSFSSGGAADTQYF. CDR3 nucleotide sequence: TGTGCCAGCAGCTTTTCCAGCGGGGGGGCGGCAGATACGCAGTATTTT.

About this clonotype itself: Lacking the conserved final phenylalanine or tryptophan, this CDR3 likely reflects a read error. V is TRBV11-2 and J is TRBJ2-7, with 11 bases identical to TRBD1. In germline, CDR1 is SGHAT, CDR2 FQNNGV. There are 15 residues in the CDR3. CDR3 loop: CARSLGGQGAYEQYL. For the CDR3, the DNA is TGTGCCAGGAGCTTAGGGGGACAGGGGGCCTACGAGCAGTACCTC.

Ten or more counts support this clonotype. The chain employs TRBV10-3 and TRBJ2-7; the match to TRBD1 covers 10 bases. Germline lookup yields CDR1 ENHRY and CDR2 SYGVKD. There are 15 residues in the CDR3. The trim removed 3 bases at V and 4 bases at J, leaving 6 bases unmatched. The CDR3, as DNA: TGTGCCATCAGTGAAATGGGACAGGGGTTATACGAGCAGTACTTC. It specifies CAISEMGQGLYEQYF.

The chain carries TRBV29-1 and TRBJ2-3; D uncertain. CDR1 is SQVTM and CDR2 is ANQGSEA in the germline V gene. CDR3 length equals 14 residues. The CDR3 DNA is TGCTACGGTCGAACCGCGGCCGGCACAGATACGCAGTATTTT. It yields the protein CYGRTAAGTDTQYF.

Comments on this clonotype: It may be a read error: a sequence one base away is much more abundant. J is TRBJ1-2 and V is TRBV5-6; the D is unclear. The CDR3 contains 12 residues. The germline CDR1 and CDR2 sequences are SGHDT and YYEEEE. The germline V and J ends were trimmed by 6 bases and 9 bases, with 15 bases remaining between them. The CDR3 is CASNLFEESYTF. The CDR3 region has the DNA TGTGCCAGCAACTTATTCGAGGAAAGCTACACCTTC.

The chain recombines TRBV20-1 with TRBJ2-2, with 8 bases fitting TRBD2. This CDR3 has 16 residues. The V and J ends lost 3 bases and 0 bases, in that order; junction bases with no gene match: 6. CDR1 and CDR2 from the germline V gene are DFQATT and SNEGSKA (reference sequence). CDR3 loop: CSASRTSQSNTGELFF. CDR3 in DNA: TGCAGTGCTAGTAGGACTAGCCAATCGAACACCGGGGAGCTGTTTTTT.

There are many counts of this clonotype. The chain has TRBV28 and TRBJ1-6; tentatively, D is TRBD1 (5 bases). Trimming shortened V by 3 bases and J by 7 bases, and 10 bases separated the two germline ends. Germline CDR1 MDHEN, CDR2 SYDVKM. The CDR3 is made up of 14 amino acids. CDR3 residues: CASSFHRRNSPLHF. The DNA for the CDR3 is TGTGCCAGCAGTTTCCACAGGCGGAATTCACCCCTCCACTTT.

The sample holds many counts of this clonotype. The chain couples TRBV29-1 to TRBJ2-7; 7 bases line up with TRBD1. The CDR3 runs to 16 residues. V lost 1 base, J lost 2 bases, and 11 bases stayed unmatched. Germline V gives CDR1 SQVTM, CDR2 ANQGSEA. CDR3 amino acids: CSVEAKGADIPYEQYF. CDR3 DNA: TGCAGCGTTGAAGCTAAGGGGGCAGATATCCCCTACGAGCAGTACTTC.

To note about this clonotype: Its ends do not fully match the called genes, so a read error is possible. The DNA of the CDR3 is TGTACCAGCAGCCTGGGACTAGCGGAATGGACAGGTACGCAGTATTTT. Protein product: CTSSLGLAEWTGTQYF. V and J are TRBV11-2 and TRBJ2-3, with TRBD2 matching 11 bases. This CDR3 region has 16 residues. Germline-derived CDR1 and CDR2 are SGHAT and FQNNGV. The complete variable domain, with remaining parts taken from reference TRBV11-2 and TRBJ2-3, reads EAGVAQSPRYKIIEKRQSVAFWCNPISGHATLYWYQQILGQGPKLLIQFQNNGVVDDSQLPKDRFSAERLKGVDSTLKIQPAKLEDSAVYLCTSSLGLAEWTGTQYFGPGTRLTVL.

This clonotype was detected a few times. At one end, the junction sequence differs from germline, possibly due to a read error. The chain uses TRBV29-1 and TRBJ2-1, with D perhaps matching TRBD1 or TRBD2 (5 bases each). Germline V gene data show CDR1 as SQVTM and CDR2 as ANQGSEA. This CDR3 has 14 residues. CDR3: CSAEWGFVYNEQFF. The CDR3 DNA reads TGCAGCGCTGAATGGGGGTTCGTCTACAATGAGCAGTTCTTC.

Note on this clonotype: A read error is likely, as this CDR3 ends without the conserved phenylalanine or tryptophan. This chain links TRBV10-3 with TRBJ2-3, with 8 bases matching TRBD1. The CDR3 extends over 15 amino acids. Looked up from germline, CDR1 is ENHRY and CDR2 is SYGVKD. The V gene end was trimmed by 8 bases and the J gene end by 2 bases; junction bases not matched to a gene: 9. CDR3 DNA sequence: TGTGCCATCTCCCAGTGGACAGGGCCCACAGATACGCAGTATTAT. It translates to CAISQWTGPTDTQYY.

This clonotype was picked up a small number of times. The chain couples TRBV5-1 to TRBJ2-3; D is unresolved. The CDR3 loop spans 13 amino acids. The V gene's germline CDR1 is SGHRS and CDR2 YFSETQ. The V and J ends lost 8 bases and 0 bases respectively, with 10 bases between them. DNA of the CDR3: TGCGCCAGTAAACCCACTAGCACAGATACGCAGTATTTT. Translation gives CASKPTSTDTQYF.

Note on this clonotype: One end of the junction is discordant with germline, which a read error may explain. This chain connects TRBV6-1 to TRBJ2-2; D is tentatively TRBD1 or TRBD2 (5 bases each). The germline V gene encodes CDR1 MNHNS and CDR2 SASEGT. The CDR3 sequence is 16 residues long. The DNA for the CDR3 is TGTGCCAGCAGTGATTCGCAGGGTTCGGACACCGGGGAGTTGGTTTTT. The encoded protein is CASSDSQGSDTGELVF.

A remark on this clonotype: The CDR3 end shows no conserved phenylalanine or tryptophan, and so a read error is likely. The V and J genes are TRBV11-2 and TRBJ2-2, with D perhaps matching TRBD1 or TRBD2 (5 bases each). The CDR3 spans 14 residues. Per the germline V gene, CDR1 is SGHAT and CDR2 is FQNNGV. In DNA form, the CDR3 reads TGTGCCGGCAGCCCACTGGGACCACGTGGGGAGCTGTTTCTT. Its translation is CAGSPLGPRGELFL.

This clonotype was detected only a few times. J is TRBJ1-1 and V is TRBV2; 7 bases line up with TRBD1. V lost 6 bases to trimming and J lost 0 bases; unmatched junction nucleotides: 7. The CDR3 consists of 15 residues. The germline CDR1 and CDR2 sequences are SNHLY and FYNNEI. As DNA, the CDR3 is TGTGCCAGCAGGTCGGGGACAGCAGTGAACACTGAAGCTTTCTTT. Its translation is CASRSGTAVNTEAFF.

Comment on this clonotype: Since a much larger clone is just one base distant, this may be a read error. The rearrangement links TRBV9 to TRBJ2-7, with D uncertain. V dropped 0 bases and J dropped 4 bases, with 11 bases sitting between them. The CDR3 totals 14 residues. The V gene's germline CDR1 is SGDLS and CDR2 YYNGEE. The CDR3 coding sequence is TGTGCCAGCAGCGTAGAGGCCCGGGTGTACGAGCAGTACTTC. Translation gives CASSVEARVYEQYF.

This clonotype was seen a handful of times. A much larger clone sits a single nucleotide away, making a read error possible. The rearrangement links TRBV12-3 or TRBV12-4 to TRBJ1-2, with no clear D. The CDR3 length is 13 residues. Trimming left V 5 bases short and J 10 bases short, with 17 bases between. The CDR3 region has the DNA TGTGCCAGCAGTCTTAGGCCAACTGAGGACTACACCTTC. It yields the protein CASSLRPTEDYTF.

For this clonotype: At one of its ends the junction is not consistent with the germline gene, which may arise from a read error. The chain carries TRBV11-2 and TRBJ2-7, with D perhaps assigned TRBD1 or TRBD2 (5 bases each). This CDR3 has 15 residues. From germline, CDR1 is SGHAT and CDR2 FQNNGV. The CDR3 nucleotides are TGTGCCGGCAGCTCCGGGGTTCCAGGGCTCTACGAGCAGTACTTC. It encodes CAGSSGVPGLYEQYF. The full variable domain, with the rest looked up from reference TRBV11-2 and TRBJ2-7, is EAGVAQSPRYKIIEKRQSVAFWCNPISGHATLYWYQQILGQGPKLLIQFQNNGVVDDSQLPKDRFSAERLKGVDSTLKIQPAKLEDSAVYLCAGSSGVPGLYEQYFGPGTRLTVT.

As to this clonotype: A read error may produce the germline difference seen at one junction end. The rearrangement uses TRBV28 and TRBJ2-7; 8 positions match TRBD1. The germline gives CDR1 MDHEN, CDR2 SYDVKM. This CDR3 is built from 11 residues. CDR3 in DNA: TGTGCCAGCAGCAACCGGGACAGGACGCTCTTC. This gives the protein CASSNRDRTLF.